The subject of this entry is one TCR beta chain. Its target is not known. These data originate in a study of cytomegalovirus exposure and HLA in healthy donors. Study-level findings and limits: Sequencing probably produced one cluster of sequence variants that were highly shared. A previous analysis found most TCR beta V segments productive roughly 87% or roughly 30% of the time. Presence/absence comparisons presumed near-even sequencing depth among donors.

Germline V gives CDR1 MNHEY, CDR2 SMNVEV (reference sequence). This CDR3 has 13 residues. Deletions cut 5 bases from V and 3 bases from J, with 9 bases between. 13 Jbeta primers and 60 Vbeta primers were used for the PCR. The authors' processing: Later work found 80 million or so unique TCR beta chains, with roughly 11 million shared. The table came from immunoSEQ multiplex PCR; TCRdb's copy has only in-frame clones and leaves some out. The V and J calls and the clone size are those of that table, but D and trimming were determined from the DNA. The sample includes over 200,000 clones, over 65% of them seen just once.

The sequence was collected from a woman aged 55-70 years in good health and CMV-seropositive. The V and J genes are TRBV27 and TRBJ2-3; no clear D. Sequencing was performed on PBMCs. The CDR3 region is CASSPLETDTQYF. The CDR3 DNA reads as TGTGCCAGCAGTCCCCTAGAAACAGATACGCAGTATTTT.